The clone carrying this T cell receptor beta chain showed up just a few times. A second PCR, run for roughly 7 to 12 cycles, used a sample-barcoded 5' primer plus a J-beta primer mix. CDR3-containing paired-end reads numbering at least 3 million came from each sample. TCRdb independently ran MiXCR on the 5' RACE reads; one entry per CDR3 protein. Here the sample spans about 570,000 distinct CDR3 sequences, about 26% being singletons. This entry comes from a study of blood T cells in healthy people across ages. The CDR3 runs to 13 residues. Trimming stripped 1 base from V and 3 bases from J, with 9 bases between. Germline CDR1 reads DFQATT; CDR2 reads SNEGSKA (reference sequence).

Sequences were obtained from blood. The sequence was obtained from a woman aged 70-85 years in good health. The rearrangement joins TRBV20-1 to TRBJ2-5, with no clear D. The CDR3 DNA is TGCAGTGCTAGAGTAGGCAGAGAAGAGACCCAGTACTTC. This codes for CSARVGREETQYF.